Below are 18 T cell receptor beta chains sequenced from a single sample in a study of shared clonotypes between healthy human individuals. Clones were read by immunoSEQ multiplex PCR, and TCRdb kept only the in-frame ones, dropping some. The table has about 100,000 clones, roughly two thirds seen once; the top ten hold about 25%. Sequences were obtained from memory CD8+ T cells sorted from blood. The sample's subset: CD45RO+ cells pooled with CCR7-negative TemRA cells. The receptors originated from a young woman in good health.

This clone was picked up one time. The CDR3 reads CASSQTAYEGRLAFF. CDR3 DNA sequence: TGCGCCAGCAGCCAAACTGCATACGAGGGGCGGTTAGCTTTCTTT. The chain is built from TRBV4-1 and TRBJ1-1, with a tentative D call TRBD1 (5 bases). V lost 2 bases and J lost 10, with 20 bases in between. Germline CDR1 is MGHRA and CDR2 is YSYEKL. This CDR3 is 15 amino acids long.

The chain has TRBV5-1 and TRBJ2-5; 7 nucleotides match TRBD2. Losses at the gene ends were 7 bases for V and 0 bases for J; bases not matched to a gene: 3. Germline V gives CDR1 SGHRS, CDR2 YFSETQ. CDR3 length: 13 amino acids. The DNA of the CDR3 is TGCGCCAGCTCCAGCGGGGACCAAGAGACCCAGTACTTC. Residues: CASSSGDQETQYF.

The sample holds many counts of this clone. The rearrangement links TRBV25-1 to TRBJ1-1; D unresolved. Germline V lookup: CDR1 MGHDK, CDR2 SYGVNS. The CDR3 has 13 residues. Trimming left V 6 bases short and J 3 bases short, with 11 bases between. CDR3 bases: TGTGCCAGCAGGCTACTCGGGGACACTGAAGCTTTCTTT. This translates into CASRLLGDTEAFF.

The rearrangement links TRBV25-1 to TRBJ1-2, with D possibly TRBD1 on 5 matching bases. The CDR3 spans 16 residues. The V gene's germline CDR1 is MGHDK and CDR2 SYGVNS. Trimming removed 3 bases at V and 4 bases at J, with 18 bases between. The CDR3 is CASSEWRGDRAYGYTF. CDR3 DNA: TGTGCCAGCAGTGAGTGGAGGGGAGACAGAGCCTATGGCTACACCTTC.

This clone was detected a few times. The V and J genes are TRBV29-1 and TRBJ2-7; 9 nucleotides agree with TRBD1. CDR3 length equals 14 residues. Trimming at V came to 4 bases and at J to 2 bases, leaving 6 bases not matched to a gene. Germline lookup yields CDR1 SQVTM and CDR2 ANQGSEA. The CDR3 nucleotides read TGCAGCGTTGTTCCGACAGGGGGTACCTACGAGCAGTACTTC. As protein: CSVVPTGGTYEQYF.

This clone was detected a few times. The rearrangement uses TRBV2 and TRBJ2-7; no firm D call. Per germline, CDR1 SNHLY and CDR2 FYNNEI. Between the trimmed V and J ends, which lost 8 bases and 3 bases, there was a span of 11 bases. CDR3 length equals 12 residues. CDR3 nucleotide sequence: TGTGCCAGCGGGGTCTCGAACTACGAGCAGTACTTC. It yields the protein CASGVSNYEQYF.

The chain has TRBV5-1 and TRBJ2-1; 7 bases map to TRBD1. After removal of 3 bases from V and 8 bases from J, the junction contained 8 bases not matched to a gene. In germline, CDR1 is SGHRS, CDR2 YFSETQ. This CDR3 region has 14 residues. As DNA, the CDR3 is TGCGCCAGCAGCTCGCTTTTAGGACAGGATGAGCAGTTCTTC. It codes for CASSSLLGQDEQFF.

The chain carries TRBV6-1 and TRBJ1-1; 8 bases align to TRBD1. The CDR3 is made up of 16 amino acids. Germline values: CDR1 MNHNS, CDR2 SASEGT. V lost 3 bases, J lost 0 bases, and 6 bases stayed unmatched. DNA of the CDR3: TGTGCCAGCAGTGATACACAGGGGGGTTTGAACACTGAAGCTTTCTTT. This translates into CASSDTQGGLNTEAFF.

The V and J genes are TRBV7-9 and TRBJ1-3; no clear D gene. The CDR3 consists of 14 residues. Trimming cost V 4 bases and J 7 bases, with 14 bases left between them. Germline V CDR1 and CDR2: SEHNR, FQNEAQ (reference sequence). The CDR3 nucleotides are TGTGCCAGCAGCTCTATTCTGTCCGGGAACACCATATATTTT. This codes for CASSSILSGNTIYF. Full variable domain (missing parts from reference TRBV7-9 and TRBJ1-3): DTGVSQNPRHKITKRGQNVTFRCDPISEHNRLYWYRQTLGQGPEFLTYFQNEAQLEKSRLLSDRFSAERPKGSFSTLEIQRTEQGDSAMYLCASSSILSGNTIYFGEGSWLTVV.

The gene calls are TRBV15 and TRBJ2-7, with 7 positions matching TRBD1. The germline gives CDR1 LNHNV, CDR2 YYDKDF (reference sequence). The V segment lost 5 bases and the J segment 2 bases; nucleotides outside the gene matches: 6. CDR3 length equals 14 residues. CDR3 in DNA: TGTGCCACCAGCCTAGGGACAGAACCCTACGAGCAGTACTTC. Amino acids: CATSLGTEPYEQYF.

V and J are TRBV23-1 and TRBJ2-7; D possibly corresponds to TRBD1 (6 bases). TRBV23-1 is filed as an ORF, its function uncertain. The V gene lost 3 bases and the J gene lost 5 bases, with 11 bases spanning the gap. The length of the CDR3 is 13 residues. CDR3 amino acids: CASSHRAGDEQYF. DNA of the CDR3: TGCGCCAGCAGTCACCGTGCAGGGGACGAGCAGTACTTC.

The J gene is TRBJ2-3, the V gene TRBV28; D ambiguous. The germline V gene has CDR1 MDHEN and CDR2 SYDVKM. The CDR3 has 15 residues. V was trimmed by 6 bases and J by 2 bases, leaving 15 bases between them. The CDR3 sequence: CASSSGVGHTDTQYF. CDR3 nucleotides: TGTGCCAGCAGCTCTGGGGTGGGCCACACAGATACGCAGTATTTT. Complete variable domain (other parts from reference TRBV28 and TRBJ2-3): DVKVTQSSRYLVKRTGEKVFLECVQDMDHENMFWYRQDPGLGLRLIYFSYDVKMKEKGDIPEGYSVSREKKERFSLILESASTNQTSMYLCASSSGVGHTDTQYFGPGTRLTVL.

The CDR3 protein is CASRTGSYNQPQHF. In DNA form, the CDR3 reads TGTGCCAGCCGTACGGGGTCGTACAATCAGCCCCAGCATTTT. The J gene is TRBJ1-5, the V gene TRBV28; D is undetermined. The CDR3 contains 14 residues. Per germline, CDR1 MDHEN and CDR2 SYDVKM. V shed 8 bases and J shed 3 bases, with 14 bases lying between them.

This rearrangement joins TRBV19 to TRBJ1-5; a weak D match, TRBD1 (6 bases). Trimming shortened V by 3 bases and J by 11 bases, and 26 bases separated the two germline ends. CDR1 and CDR2 (germline): LNHDA, SQIVND (reference sequence). The CDR3 covers 17 residues. CDR3 amino acids: CASSILGWGPIQAAQHF. The CDR3 DNA sequence: TGTGCCAGTAGTATTTTGGGTTGGGGGCCCATCCAGGCGGCCCAGCATTTT.

Concerning this clone: Other nucleotide sequences in the sample specify the same CDR3. The J gene is TRBJ2-4, the V gene TRBV28; D unresolved. Germline V gene sequence: CDR1 MDHEN, CDR2 SYDVKM. V shed 1 base and J shed 4 bases, with 8 bases lying between them. The CDR3 has 14 amino acids. Written as DNA, the CDR3 is TGTGCCAGCAGTTTATCGGGTCAGAAAAACATTCAGTACTTC. This codes for CASSLSGQKNIQYF.

The rearrangement joins TRBV7-9 to TRBJ2-5; D perhaps matches TRBD2 (5 bases). The J call is doubtful: the DNA matches TRBJ2-7 better. This CDR3 is 13 amino acids long. The germline V gene encodes CDR1 SEHNR and CDR2 FQNEAQ (reference sequence). The CDR3 sequence is CASSPRGLDEQYF. The CDR3 DNA is TGTGCCAGCAGCCCCCGAGGGTTAGACGAGCAGTACTTC.

The J gene is TRBJ2-1, the V gene TRBV5-1; the D gene is possibly TRBD2 (7 bases). Trimming cost V 2 bases and J 7 bases, with 13 bases left between them. This CDR3 is 14 amino acids long. Germline values: CDR1 SGHRS, CDR2 YFSETQ. CDR3 amino acids: CASSFGRGGNEQFF. The DNA of the CDR3 is TGCGCCAGCAGCTTTGGCAGGGGAGGGAATGAGCAGTTCTTC.

CDR3 coding DNA: TGCAGCGCCGATGCTAGCGTGGCCTACAATGAGCAGTTCTTC. Translated, it gives CSADASVAYNEQFF. The chain is built from TRBV29-1 and TRBJ2-1; tentatively, D is TRBD2 (6 bases). The CDR3 consists of 14 residues. With 7 bases removed from V and 2 bases from J, the gap between germline ends came to 15 bases. The germline CDR1 and CDR2 sequences are SQVTM and ANQGSEA.